This TCR beta chain was sequenced for a study of OX40 agonist ivuxolimab in advanced cancers. Study context: Participants averaged about 60 years of age (range roughly 23 to 79) and were roughly 83% male.

Some clones are missing from TCRdb's copy, which holds only in-frame ones; the method was immunoSEQ multiplex PCR. The sample consists of more than 60,000 clones, 90% to 95% of them appearing once. Specimen: CD4+ or CD8+ T cells sorted from blood, collected in a trial of the OX40 agonist ivuxolimab. The TCR comes from an adult with an advanced solid tumor such as melanoma, head and neck, liver or kidney cancer.

The CDR3 DNA reads as TGTGCCAGTAGCGGCGGAGATACGCAGTATTTT. Its protein is CASSGGDTQYF. The rearrangement links TRBV19 to TRBJ2-3; the D is unclear. The CDR3 runs 11 residues. The germline gives CDR1 LNHDA, CDR2 SQIVND (reference sequence). The ends were cut back, 6 bases at V and 5 bases at J, with 6 bases in the middle.